These T cell receptor beta chains were read from a single sample in a study of T-cell memory formation after mild COVID-19. Each CDR3 protein gets one entry after TCRdb re-called the 5' RACE reads with MiXCR. Of approximately 400,000 distinct CDR3 sequences in the sample, around 24% are singletons; the top ten hold 7.5% to 10%. Sample: PBMCs or a T cell subset sorted from them (not recorded which). The receptor source for this set is an adult woman who had mild COVID-19 (a few samples of this study predate the infection). Cell type and time point are not known. Each CDR3 is given with its conserved first and last residue. A D gene is named only where the DNA matches it firmly. Clone size appears in some rows only: once, few, many, or a class for an expanded clone.

clone size,D gene,J gene,V gene,CDR3 protein
-,-,TRBJ1-2,TRBV24-1,CATSDSTARGGYGYTF
few,-,TRBJ1-4,TRBV29-1,CSVGEVGEKLFF
-,-,TRBJ2-1,TRBV12-3/TRBV12-4,CASSPHVRARNEQFF
-,TRBD2,TRBJ2-3,TRBV30,CAWTYGRGTQNTQYF
-,-,TRBJ2-4,TRBV11-3,CASSLVGELAKNIQYF
-,TRBD1,TRBJ1-1,TRBV7-3,CASSLIGQGGTEAFF
-,-,TRBJ1-3,TRBV2,CASSSQYSGNTIYF
few,-,TRBJ2-7,TRBV5-1,CASSLAGLYEQYF
-,-,TRBJ2-3,TRBV20-1,CSAESGSTDTQYF
few,TRBD1,TRBJ1-4,TRBV3-1,CASSQLQGADEKLFF
-,TRBD2,TRBJ2-2,TRBV7-3,CASSLSSGSRAGELFF
-,TRBD1,TRBJ2-7,TRBV5-1,CASSLAGQDSYEQYF
-,TRBD1,TRBJ1-2,TRBV6-2/TRBV6-3,CASRRQGRKPNYGYTF
few,TRBD1,TRBJ1-1,TRBV11-2,CASSPGQRRYGVNTEAFF
few,-,TRBJ2-3,TRBV15,CATSREGTGWGDTQYF